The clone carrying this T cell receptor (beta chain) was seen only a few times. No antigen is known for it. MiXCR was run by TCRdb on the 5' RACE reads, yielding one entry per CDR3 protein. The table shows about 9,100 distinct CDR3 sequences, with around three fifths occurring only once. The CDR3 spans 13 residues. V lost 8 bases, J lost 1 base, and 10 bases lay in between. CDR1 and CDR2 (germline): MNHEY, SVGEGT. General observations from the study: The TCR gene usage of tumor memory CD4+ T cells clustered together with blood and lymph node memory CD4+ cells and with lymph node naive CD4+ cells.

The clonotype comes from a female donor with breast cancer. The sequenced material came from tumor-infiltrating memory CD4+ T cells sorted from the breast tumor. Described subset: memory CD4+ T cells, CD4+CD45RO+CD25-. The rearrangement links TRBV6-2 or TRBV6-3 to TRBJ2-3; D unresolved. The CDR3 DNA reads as TGTGCCAGCTCCAGGACGGGCACAGATACGCAGTATTTT. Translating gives CASSRTGTDTQYF.